Shown below are 8 T cell receptor beta chains from a single sample sequenced in a study of cytomegalovirus exposure and HLA in healthy donors. PCR involved 60 Vbeta and 13 Jbeta primers. The table came from immunoSEQ multiplex PCR; TCRdb's copy has only in-frame clones and leaves some out. The repertoire consists of 140,000 to 150,000 clones, with around 79% occurring once and the leading ten covering 3% to 5%. Material: PBMCs. The origin of the receptors is a male donor in good health and CMV-seronegative.

The gene calls are TRBV4-1 and TRBJ1-4, with no clear D. V lost 5 bases and J 7 bases, leaving 11 bases between the germline ends. The germline V gene has CDR1 MGHRA and CDR2 YSYEKL. The CDR3 consists of 13 residues. The chain's CDR3 is CASSRMRGEKLFF. The CDR3 DNA follows: TGCGCCAGCAGCAGGATGAGAGGTGAAAAACTGTTTTTT.

The sample holds a few counts of this clone. In nucleotides, the CDR3 is TGTGCCAGCAGGGGACAGGGAAACTATGGCTACACCTTC. Protein: CASRGQGNYGYTF. The chain carries TRBV6-1 and TRBJ1-2; 9 bases are a match to TRBD1. CDR1 is MNHNS, CDR2 SASEGT, per germline. V was pared by 6 bases and J by 2 bases, with 1 base of the junction left unmatched. CDR3 length equals 13 residues.

There are a few counts of this clone. The chain combines TRBV5-1 with TRBJ2-7; tentatively, D is TRBD2 (7 bases). The CDR3 spans 14 residues. Trimming stripped 0 bases from V and 5 bases from J, with 12 bases between. The germline gives CDR1 SGHRS, CDR2 YFSETQ. The CDR3 DNA reads as TGCGCCAGCAGCTTGGGTGGGGGGGCCCACGAGCAGTACTTC. Encoded protein: CASSLGGGAHEQYF.

The J gene is TRBJ2-6, the V gene TRBV11-2; possibly TRBD1 for D (5 bases). The CDR3 is 16 residues long. The ends were cut back, 3 bases at V and 0 bases at J, with 9 bases in the middle. Germline V gene data show CDR1 as SGHAT and CDR2 as FQNNGV. CDR3 residues: CASSFQGSSGANVLTF. DNA for the CDR3: TGTGCCAGCAGCTTCCAGGGAAGCTCTGGGGCCAACGTCCTGACTTTC.

The chain recombines TRBV25-1 with TRBJ2-7; D possibly corresponds to TRBD2 (5 bases). V lost 6 bases to trimming and J lost 2 bases, with 11 bases between them. The CDR3 extends over 13 amino acids. Germline V lookup: CDR1 MGHDK, CDR2 SYGVNS. The CDR3 reads CASSMDWTYEQYF. DNA for the CDR3: TGTGCCAGCAGCATGGACTGGACCTACGAGCAGTACTTC.

The CDR3 protein is CALRGYYGYTF. CDR3 coding DNA: TGTGCCCTCCGGGGGTACTATGGCTACACCTTC. The chain carries TRBV30 and TRBJ1-2; D possibly corresponds to TRBD1 (5 bases). The CDR3 length is 11 residues. Trimming shortened V by 8 bases and J by 3 bases, and 10 bases separated the two germline ends. Germline values: CDR1 GTSNPN, CDR2 SVGIG (reference sequence).

The gene calls are TRBV4-3 and TRBJ2-7; tentatively, D is TRBD2 (6 bases). This CDR3 has 16 residues. Germline-derived CDR1 and CDR2 are LGHNA and YSLEER. V lost 4 bases and J lost 4, with 20 bases in between. The CDR3 reads CASSPGRLAISYEQYF. The CDR3 DNA sequence: TGCGCCAGCAGCCCAGGTAGGCTAGCGATTTCTTACGAGCAGTACTTC.

This chain joins TRBV4-1 and TRBJ1-4; D may be TRBD1 (5 bases). CDR3 size: 16 residues. Per germline, CDR1 MGHRA and CDR2 YSYEKL. Between the trimmed V and J ends, which lost 5 bases and 4 bases, there was a span of 17 bases. CDR3 sequence reads: CASSSLGLGGNEKLFF. The DNA of the CDR3 is TGCGCCAGCAGCTCGTTGGGACTTGGCGGTAATGAAAAACTGTTTTTT.